Sequencing of this TCR beta chain was carried out in a study of control samples from healthy donors and cancer patients. The CDR3 loop spans 16 amino acids. Germline CDR1 reads MGHRA; CDR2 reads YSYEKL. Trimming pared 0 bases from V and 4 bases from J, leaving 12 bases between. Sequencing was performed with immunoSEQ multiplex PCR; in TCRdb, only in-frame clones are kept and a portion is missing. This sample yields about 130,000 clones, of which approximately 92% are seen a single time; roughly 0.54% belongs to the top ten. The sequenced sample was PBMCs. This sequence originates from an elderly man with head and neck cancer. The chain recombines TRBV4-1 with TRBJ1-4; D not resolved. CDR3 sequence reads: CASSQDLTSLNEKLFF. The CDR3 DNA sequence: TGCGCCAGCAGCCAAGATCTGACAAGCCTTAATGAAAAACTGTTTTTT.